Listed here is a single T cell receptor (beta chain). Its antigen specificity is not known. Within one base of it there is no much larger clone, and no base qualities were kept. The time point label corresponds to: pre-treatment sample, taken before nivolumab and TIL therapy. Adults with stage 4 NSCLC were enrolled in a dual-center phase I trial from late 2017 to January 2020. The samples were obtained from a phase I trial that was single-arm and open-label and tested tumor-infiltrating lymphocyte therapy combined with nivolumab in advanced non-small cell lung cancer. Blood mononuclear cells were isolated from EDTA tubes by Ficoll gradient and were snap-frozen as pellets, and DNA was extracted with a Qiagen mini-prep kit. This specimen belongs to a study of TIL therapy for anti-PD-1-resistant metastatic lung cancer (dated by TCRdb to the early 2020s). Describing the broader study: Tumors were collected before any PD-1/PD-L1 blockade, after which patients were given nivolumab, and patients who progressed were given lymphodepletion, an infusion of expanded TIL and IL-2. Tumor and peripheral blood T cell receptor beta sequencing was used to track clonotypes across tumor, expanded TIL product and serial blood samples. A median non-synonymous tumor mutation burden of around 1.5 mutations per megabase was determined across the cohort by whole-exome sequencing. A median age of roughly 54 years (range roughly 35-80) and a median tumor PD-L1 proportion score of roughly 5.4% were recorded among enrolled patients. Most of the cohort had lung adenocarcinoma, including four EGFR-mutant tumors and two ALK-rearranged tumors, and half of the patients were either current or former smokers. Overall study results and their limits: Because the cohort was highly selected, with more treatment-naive, never-smoker and oncogene-addicted patients than is typical, generalizability is limited. Infused TIL clonotypes partially replaced the baseline peripheral repertoire then decayed over months, with no apparent association between persistence and response. The study protocol defined all tumor marker inferences as exploratory.

TCR beta CDR3 regions were amplified from genomic DNA with the immunoSEQ v3 hsTCRB kit using bias-controlled multiplex PCR. TCR libraries were sequenced on an Illumina NextSeq 500 to about 2 million read pairs for survey level or roughly 4.5-6 million for deep level. On the study's bioinformatics: The immunoSEQ Analyzer software assigned V, D and J genes, filtered out non-productive sequences, and reported clonality. Repertoires of infused TIL and blood were compared using productive Simpson clonality and the Morisita overlap index of productive TRB rearrangements. For each clone in blood, the absolute clonotype count was estimated by multiplying the lymphocyte count by the CD3+ fraction and by the clone's productive frequency. Not all clones reach the TCRdb copy of this immuneACCESS table, which keeps in-frame sequences only. Checked studies attribute under half of the gap to unresolved V genes and leave the rest unexplained. That table furnishes V, J and clone size, whereas the DNA furnished D and trimming. The sample table contains about 44,000 clones; only one count was recorded for 70% to 85% of them. Roughly 15% of the sample rests with the top ten.

The material sequenced was blood, taken at baseline. The source of this sequence is a man aged 65 to 85 with non-small cell lung cancer.

The CDR3: CASSFAAAPGELFF. The sequenced DNA: TGTGCCAGCAGTTTTGCGGCCGCACCCGGGGAGCTGTTTTTT. Recombination joined TRBV27 with TRBJ2-2; a confident D gene designation cannot be given. Trimming removed 3 bases from V and 6 bases from J, leaving 11 bases between the germline ends. The germline V gene (reference sequence) specifies MNHEY as CDR1 and SMNVEV as CDR2. From the cysteine through the phenylalanine, the CDR3 covers 14 amino acids. Just the 42-base CDR3 DNA is kept, in frame starting at base 1.